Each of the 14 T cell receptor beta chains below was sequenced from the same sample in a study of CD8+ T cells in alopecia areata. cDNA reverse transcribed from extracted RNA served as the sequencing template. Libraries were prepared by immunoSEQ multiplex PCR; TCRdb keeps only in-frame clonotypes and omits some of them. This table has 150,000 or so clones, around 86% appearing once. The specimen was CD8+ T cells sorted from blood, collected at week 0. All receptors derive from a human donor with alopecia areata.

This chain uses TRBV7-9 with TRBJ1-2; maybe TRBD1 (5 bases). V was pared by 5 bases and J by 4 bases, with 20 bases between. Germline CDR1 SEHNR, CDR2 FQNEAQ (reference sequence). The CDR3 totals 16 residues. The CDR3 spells CASSKGRDGLIYGYTF. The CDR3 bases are TGTGCCAGCAGCAAAGGACGGGACGGGCTCATCTATGGCTACACCTTC.

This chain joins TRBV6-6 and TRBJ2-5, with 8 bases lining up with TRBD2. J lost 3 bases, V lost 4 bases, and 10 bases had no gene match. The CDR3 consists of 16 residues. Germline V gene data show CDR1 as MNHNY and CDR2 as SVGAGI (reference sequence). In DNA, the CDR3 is TGTGCCAGCAGTTCGGGGACTAGTAACATGAAAGAGACCCAGTACTTC. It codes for CASSSGTSNMKETQYF.

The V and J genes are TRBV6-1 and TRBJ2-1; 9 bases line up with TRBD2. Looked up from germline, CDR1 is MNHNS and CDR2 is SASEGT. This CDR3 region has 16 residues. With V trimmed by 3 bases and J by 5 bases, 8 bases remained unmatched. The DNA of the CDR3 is TGTGCCAGCAGTGACCTTAGCGGGGGTCTAGACAATGAGCAGTTCTTC. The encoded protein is CASSDLSGGLDNEQFF.

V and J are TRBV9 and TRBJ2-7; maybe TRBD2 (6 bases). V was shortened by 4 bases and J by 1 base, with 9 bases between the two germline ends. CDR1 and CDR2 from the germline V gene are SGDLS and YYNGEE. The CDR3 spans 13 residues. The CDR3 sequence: CASSPGVSYEQYF. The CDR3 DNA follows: TGTGCCAGCAGCCCGGGGGTATCCTACGAGCAGTACTTC.

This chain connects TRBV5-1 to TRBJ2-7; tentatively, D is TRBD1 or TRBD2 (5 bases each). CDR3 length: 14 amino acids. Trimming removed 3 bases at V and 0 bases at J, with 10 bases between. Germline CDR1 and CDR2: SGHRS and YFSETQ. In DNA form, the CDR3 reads TGCGCCAGCAGCTGGGACGGTGCCTCCTACGAGCAGTACTTC. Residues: CASSWDGASYEQYF.

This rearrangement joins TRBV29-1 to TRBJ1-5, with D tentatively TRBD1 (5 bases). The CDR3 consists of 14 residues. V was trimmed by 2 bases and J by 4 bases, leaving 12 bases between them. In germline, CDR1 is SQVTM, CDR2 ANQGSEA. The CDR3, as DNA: TGCAGCGTTGAATTGGCAGGGCCTAATCAGCCCCAGCATTTT. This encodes CSVELAGPNQPQHF.

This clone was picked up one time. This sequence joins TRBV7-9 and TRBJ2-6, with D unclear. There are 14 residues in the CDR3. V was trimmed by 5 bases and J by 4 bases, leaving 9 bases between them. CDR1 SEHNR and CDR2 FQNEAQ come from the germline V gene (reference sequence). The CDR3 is CASSPVTGANVLTF. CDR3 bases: TGTGCCAGCAGCCCAGTGACAGGGGCCAACGTCCTGACTTTC.

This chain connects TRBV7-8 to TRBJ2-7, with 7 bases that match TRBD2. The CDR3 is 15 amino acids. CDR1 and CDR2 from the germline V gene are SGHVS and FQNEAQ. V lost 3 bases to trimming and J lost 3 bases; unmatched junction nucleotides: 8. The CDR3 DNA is TGTGCCAGCAGCTTGGGGCGGGAGTACGGCTACGAGCAGTACTTC. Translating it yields CASSLGREYGYEQYF.

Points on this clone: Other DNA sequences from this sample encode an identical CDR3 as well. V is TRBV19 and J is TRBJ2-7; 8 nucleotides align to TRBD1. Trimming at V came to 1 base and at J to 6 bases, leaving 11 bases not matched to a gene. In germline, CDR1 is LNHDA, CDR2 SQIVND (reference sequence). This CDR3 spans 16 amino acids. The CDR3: CASSIVWWPGGSEQYF. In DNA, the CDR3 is TGTGCCAGTAGTATAGTCTGGTGGCCAGGGGGCAGCGAGCAGTACTTC.

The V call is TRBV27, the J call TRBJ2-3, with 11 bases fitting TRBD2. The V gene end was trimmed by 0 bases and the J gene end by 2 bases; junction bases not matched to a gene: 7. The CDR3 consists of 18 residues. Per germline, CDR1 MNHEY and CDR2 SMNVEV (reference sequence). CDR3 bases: TGTGCCAGCAGTTTATCCCTCCGACTAGCGGGGCACACAGATACGCAGTATTTT. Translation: CASSLSLRLAGHTDTQYF.

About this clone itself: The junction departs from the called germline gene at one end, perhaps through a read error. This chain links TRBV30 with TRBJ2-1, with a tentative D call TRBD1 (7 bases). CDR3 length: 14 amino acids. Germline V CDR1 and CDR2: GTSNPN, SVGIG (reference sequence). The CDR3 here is CAWSGGSGGNEQLF. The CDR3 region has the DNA TGTGCCTGGAGCGGCGGCTCAGGGGGGAATGAGCAGCTCTTC.

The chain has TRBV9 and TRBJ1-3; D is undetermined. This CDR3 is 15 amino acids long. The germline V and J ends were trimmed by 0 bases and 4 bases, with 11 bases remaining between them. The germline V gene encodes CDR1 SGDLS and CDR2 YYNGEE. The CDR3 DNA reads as TGTGCCAGCAGCGTAGATTTCACGGCGGGAAACACCATATATTTT. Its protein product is CASSVDFTAGNTIYF.

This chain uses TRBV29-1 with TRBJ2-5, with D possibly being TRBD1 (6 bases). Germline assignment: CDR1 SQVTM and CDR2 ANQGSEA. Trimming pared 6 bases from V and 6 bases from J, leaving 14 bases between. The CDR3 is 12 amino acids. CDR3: CSVYTQGKTQYF. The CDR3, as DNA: TGCAGCGTCTATACCCAGGGGAAGACCCAGTACTTC.

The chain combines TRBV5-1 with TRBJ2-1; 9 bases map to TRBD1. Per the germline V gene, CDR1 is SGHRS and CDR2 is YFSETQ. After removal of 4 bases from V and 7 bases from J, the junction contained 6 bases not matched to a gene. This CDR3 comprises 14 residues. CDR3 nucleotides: TGCGCCAGCAGCGCCGGGACAGGGTATAATGAGCAGTTCTTC. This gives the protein CASSAGTGYNEQFF.